The present entry profiles one T cell receptor (beta chain) with its context. Its recognized antigen is unknown. No base quality information exists; no much larger clone differs at one position. The CDR3 contains 15 residues, cysteine and phenylalanine counted. The kept DNA is CDR3 alone, 45 bases in frame from the first base. V gives up 5 bases and J gives up 2 bases, and the segment between their germline ends measures 15 bases. Donors were a few dozen systemically healthy Caucasian individuals from Russia aged 6 to 90 years. Around 10 milliliters of peripheral blood were collected from each donor into EDTA-treated Vacutainer tubes. Ficoll-Paque density-gradient centrifugation was used to isolate PBMCs, with at least 6.5 million obtained per sample. Trizol reagent was used to extract total RNA from the PBMCs, yielding at least 6 micrograms per sample. The percentages of naive CD45RAhigh/CD27high T cells were determined by flow cytometry on a PBMC aliquot from every donor.

This sample is part of a study of blood T cells in healthy people across ages (dated by TCRdb to the mid-2010s). Some background on the complete study: In model experiments, roughly one uniquely barcoded TCR beta cDNA molecule per two T cells was captured by template switching. The study measured age-related changes in TCR beta repertoire diversity using deep sequencing normalized with unique cDNA molecular identifiers. Four age groups were formed from the donors: young (average approximately 15 years), middle-aged (approximately 39), aged (around 62) and long-lived (about 75). For two donors (one aged 18 to 29 and one aged 80 or older), the study analyzed two additional independent replicas of 1 million unique cDNA reads from the same blood draw. Broad study findings and their caveats: Bulk unsorted PBMC profiling prevented conclusive comparison of naive and antigen-experienced compartments. As age increased, observed TCR beta diversity per million T cells dropped in a roughly linear way, and a significant reduction was already evident by age around 41. Estimates of total diversity based on one million sequenced T cells were regarded as lower bounds and as underestimates. The CMV infection status of donors was not known, potentially confounding age-related changes in expanded clonotypes. A strong correlation was found between observed TCR beta diversity and the percentage of naive T cells measured by flow cytometry. Compared with the aged group, the long-lived group had more naive CD4+ T cells, fewer expanded clones and increased TCR diversity, suggesting age selection.

Library prep was done by 5' RACE. TCRdb shows the sequencer as Illumina HiSeq 2500. A second PCR of roughly 7 to 12 cycles was run with a J-beta primer mix and a sample-barcoded 5' primer. A template-switch 5' adaptor carrying 12 random nucleotides introduced a unique molecular identifier onto each TCR beta cDNA molecule. Each sample yielded at least 3 million CDR3-containing paired-end reads. First-strand cDNA was synthesized from all RNA with the Mint cDNA synthesis kit, primed by a TRBC-specific oligonucleotide. Following uracil-DNA glycosylase treatment, all cDNA underwent a first 18-cycle PCR with the universal primers M1SS and BC2_uni_R. The paper's data handling went like this. For normalization, 1 million high-quality reads, each with a distinct molecular identifier, were randomly selected from each sample. Reads sharing molecular identifiers were discarded rather than binned into consensus sequences. CDR3 identification, clonotype clustering and error correction used MiTCR with a Q25 quality threshold and the strictest error-elimination algorithm. A nonparametric unseen species model using Euler transformation provided a lower-bound estimate of total TCR beta diversity. In TCRdb, the public reads were trimmed at Q25 with fastp and aligned with MiXCR, with productive beta chains retained. Rows with a matching CDR3 protein are joined into one entry that keeps the most common DNA and genes. None of the V and J calls come from the authors' own analysis; TCRdb made them. In all, the sample holds around 800,000 distinct CDR3 sequences, and roughly 25% of those were seen once. The ten top clones hold 3% of the sample.

The data also belong to a second study, concerning T cells of mothers and their children. Per the second study: The donors were nine systemically healthy Caucasian individuals, made up of three mothers and their six children. cDNA synthesis used all of the extracted RNA, with around 1.4 ug of RNA in each 15 ul reaction. In the second PCR, sample barcodes and 2-4 random nucleotides were introduced via the M1S primer. Over 8.5 million TCR beta CDR3 reads came from each mother, compared with some 3.1 million reads from each child. Thymic selection similarly shapes TCR recombination output in related and unrelated pairs, with minor effect from inherited differences. Normalized repertoire overlap was always found to be slightly, but never significantly, higher in related mother-child pairs than in unrelated mother-child pairs. No persistent microchimeric T cell clones were detected, at a sensitivity of approximately 100 clones per million clonotypes. Deep NGS was used in the study to compare the TCR beta repertoires of mothers and children and to look for features that separate related mother-child pairs from unrelated individuals. On average, the children were roughly 10 +/- 4 years old, while the mothers were about 37 +/- 4 years old. Libraries were sequenced on Illumina HiSeq 2000 with 100+100 nt paired-end reads after adapter ligation with NEBNext reagents. To avoid cross-contamination, the mother libraries and the child libraries were prepared a month apart and sequenced in separate runs. For each donor, somewhere between roughly 450,000 and 2,100,000 distinct TCR beta clonotypes were identified. Naive TCR beta clonotypes were estimated from low-frequency clonotypes matched to each donor's FACS-determined naive share, without sorting.

The TCR sequence derives from a boy aged 5-17 years in good health. Sequencing input: blood. Recombination joined TRBV12-3 or TRBV12-4 with TRBJ2-5; TRBD1 could be the D gene, as 8 bases match. The DNA sequence follows: TGTGCCAGCAGTCCAACAGGGGGAGGGCAAGAGACCCAGTACTTC. This is translated as CASSPTGGGQETQYF.